The clone carrying this TCR beta chain was recorded a few times. Its target is not known. Cells stained for CD3, CD4, CD8, CD45RA and CD27 were sorted into four subsets. CD45RA-CD27- cells were effector memory; CD45RA+CD27- cells were EMRA. From germline, CDR1 is SGHAT and CDR2 FQNNGV. The CDR3 contains 18 residues. V shed 1 base and J shed 0 bases, with 18 bases lying between them. This sample stems from a study of naive and memory T cell subsets. Both TRBC1 and TRBC2 were covered by a beta constant-region primer of two equimolar oligonucleotides. Four rounds of PCR amplified the ligated cDNA using nested alpha and beta constant-region primers plus SP2. A 12-nucleotide UMI and the SP2 primer were added to the cDNA 3' end by oligonucleotide ligation. TCRdb reanalysed the UMI-ligation and nested PCR reads using MiXCR and keeps one entry per CDR3 protein. The sample contains under 35,000 distinct CDR3 sequences, less than 20% of which appear only once.

General study points: TCR abundance followed a power law differing between naive and memory subsets.

The sequence was collected from a human donor in good health. The sample comprised effector memory CD4+ T cells from blood. Stated subset: effector memory, CD45RA- CD27-. This chain links TRBV11-2 with TRBJ1-1; D call uncertain. The CDR3 DNA follows: TGTGCCAGCAGCTTAGTCTTCCAATACGACGGAGTGAACACTGAAGCTTTCTTT. Amino acids: CASSLVFQYDGVNTEAFF.